A selection of T cell receptor beta chains follows, all from one sample in a study of CD8+ T cells in alopecia areata. Measured with immunoSEQ multiplex PCR; TCRdb has only the in-frame clones, and not every one. Among fewer than 100,000 clones listed, roughly two fifths were seen once. Sequencing input: CD4+ T cells sorted from blood. These receptors were obtained from a human donor with alopecia areata. CDR3s include the opening cysteine and the closing phenylalanine or tryptophan. The order of the fields is CDR3 protein, CDR3 DNA, V gene, J gene, clone size, D gene. D genes are given only for firm matches. The size entry is marked missing in some rows and otherwise reads once, few, many or a size class.

CDR3aa: CASSFEDRYTQYF
CDR3nt: TGTGCCAGCAGTTTCGAGGACCGCTATACGCAGTATTTT
v_gene: TRBV28
j_gene: TRBJ2-3
abundance: -
d_gene: -

CDR3aa: CSTTGTGMLEQYF
CDR3nt: TGCAGCACGACCGGGACAGGGATGCTTGAGCAGTACTTC
v_gene: TRBV29-1
j_gene: TRBJ2-7
abundance: once
d_gene: TRBD1

CDR3aa: CASSPGHRNSPLHF
CDR3nt: TGTGCCAGCAGCCCGGGACACAGAAATTCACCCCTCCACTTT
v_gene: TRBV7-6
j_gene: TRBJ1-6
abundance: -
d_gene: -

CDR3aa: CASSPGLAEETQYF
CDR3nt: TGTGCCAGCAGCCCGGGACTAGCGGAAGAGACCCAGTACTTC
v_gene: TRBV7-2
j_gene: TRBJ2-5
abundance: -
d_gene: TRBD2

CDR3aa: CASSFFDRGRNGYTF
CDR3nt: TGTGCCAGCAGTTTTTTCGACAGGGGGCGAAATGGCTACACCTTC
v_gene: TRBV28
j_gene: TRBJ1-2
abundance: -
d_gene: TRBD1

CDR3aa: CSFPTPLRQGGNGAWGETQYF
CDR3nt: TGCAGCTTCCCCACCCCCCTTCGACAGGGGGGGAACGGAGCTTGGGGAGAGACCCAGTACTTC
v_gene: TRBV29-1
j_gene: TRBJ2-5
abundance: -
d_gene: TRBD1

CDR3aa: CASSFFPGLVYEQYF
CDR3nt: TGCGCCAGCAGCTTCTTTCCGGGGCTAGTCTACGAGCAGTACTTC
v_gene: TRBV5-1
j_gene: TRBJ2-7
abundance: once
d_gene: -

CDR3aa: CAWSVQENQPQHF
CDR3nt: TGTGCCTGGAGTGTACAGGAAAATCAGCCCCAGCATTTT
v_gene: TRBV30
j_gene: TRBJ1-5
abundance: -
d_gene: -

CDR3aa: CAIGGADTQYF
CDR3nt: TGTGCCATAGGGGGGGCAGATACGCAGTATTTT
v_gene: TRBV11-2
j_gene: TRBJ2-3
abundance: -
d_gene: -

CDR3aa: CASSLERGLEQYF
CDR3nt: TGTGCCAGCAGCTTAGAGAGGGGACTCGAGCAGTACTTC
v_gene: TRBV11-2
j_gene: TRBJ2-7
abundance: -
d_gene: -

CDR3aa: CASSSTTGAYEQYF
CDR3nt: TGTGCCAGCAGTTCGACGACAGGAGCCTACGAGCAGTACTTC
v_gene: TRBV28
j_gene: TRBJ2-7
abundance: few
d_gene: -

CDR3aa: CSVEGTGPDTQYF
CDR3nt: TGCAGCGTTGAGGGGACAGGCCCAGATACGCAGTATTTT
v_gene: TRBV29-1
j_gene: TRBJ2-3
abundance: -
d_gene: TRBD1

CDR3aa: CASSGPDLGGEQYF
CDR3nt: TGTGCCAGCAGCGGGCCGGACCTCGGGGGGGAGCAGTACTTC
v_gene: TRBV5-4
j_gene: TRBJ2-7
abundance: -
d_gene: TRBD2

CDR3aa: CSVVQGAGEQFF
CDR3nt: TGCAGCGTTGTTCAGGGGGCTGGTGAGCAGTTCTTC
v_gene: TRBV29-1
j_gene: TRBJ2-1
abundance: -
d_gene: TRBD1

CDR3aa: CASSLGTVRNQPQHF
CDR3nt: TGCGCCAGCAGCCTGGGGACCGTACGCAATCAGCCCCAGCATTTT
v_gene: TRBV4-1
j_gene: TRBJ1-5
abundance: few
d_gene: -

CDR3aa: CASSYLGPDGYTF
CDR3nt: TGTGCCAGCAGTTACCTGGGTCCCGATGGCTACACCTTC
v_gene: TRBV6-6
j_gene: TRBJ1-2
abundance: -
d_gene: -

CDR3aa: CASLQGTGSYNEQFF
CDR3nt: TGTGCCAGCTTACAAGGGACAGGCTCCTACAATGAGCAGTTCTTC
v_gene: TRBV7-9
j_gene: TRBJ2-1
abundance: few
d_gene: TRBD1

CDR3aa: CASREYSDPAIYNEQFF
CDR3nt: TGCGCCAGCAGGGAATACTCGGACCCAGCCATTTACAATGAGCAGTTCTTC
v_gene: TRBV4-1
j_gene: TRBJ2-1
abundance: -
d_gene: -

CDR3aa: CSVRRAGTEAFF
CDR3nt: TGCAGCGTTCGGCGGGCGGGCACTGAAGCTTTCTTT
v_gene: TRBV29-1
j_gene: TRBJ1-1
abundance: few
d_gene: -

CDR3aa: CASSQDLGGLTKGSPLHF
CDR3nt: TGCGCCAGCAGCCAAGATCTCGGCGGACTCACAAAGGGTTCACCCCTCCACTTT
v_gene: TRBV4-1
j_gene: TRBJ1-6
abundance: -
d_gene: -

CDR3aa: CASSWGPGSSGANVLTF
CDR3nt: TGCGCCAGCAGCTGGGGGCCAGGGAGCTCTGGGGCCAACGTCCTGACTTTC
v_gene: TRBV5-1
j_gene: TRBJ2-6
abundance: -
d_gene: -

CDR3aa: CATSRDSNRVETQYF
CDR3nt: TGTGCCACCAGCAGAGATTCGAACAGGGTAGAGACCCAGTACTTC
v_gene: TRBV15
j_gene: TRBJ2-5
abundance: few
d_gene: -

CDR3aa: CASSAWVGANTEAFF
CDR3nt: TGTGCCAGCAGCGCCTGGGTTGGGGCGAACACTGAAGCTTTCTTT
v_gene: TRBV7-2
j_gene: TRBJ1-1
abundance: few
d_gene: -

CDR3aa: CSVDSGRENTEAFF
CDR3nt: TGCAGCGTTGATTCGGGCAGAGAAAACACTGAAGCTTTCTTT
v_gene: TRBV29-1
j_gene: TRBJ1-1
abundance: once
d_gene: -

CDR3aa: CASSDDTYEQYF
CDR3nt: TGTGCCAGCAGTGACGACACCTACGAGCAGTACTTC
v_gene: TRBV2
j_gene: TRBJ2-7
abundance: -
d_gene: -

CDR3aa: CASSSQGFRDRTDTQYF
CDR3nt: TGTGCCAGCAGCTCCCAGGGTTTCCGGGACCGCACAGATACGCAGTATTTT
v_gene: TRBV13
j_gene: TRBJ2-3
abundance: -
d_gene: -

CDR3aa: CASSNNSPLHF
CDR3nt: TGTGCCAGCAGCAATAATTCACCCCTCCACTTT
v_gene: TRBV11-3
j_gene: TRBJ1-6
abundance: -
d_gene: -

CDR3aa: CASSPRAQGVTGELFF
CDR3nt: TGTGCCAGCTCACCGAGGGCGCAGGGAGTAACCGGGGAGCTGTTTTTT
v_gene: TRBV18
j_gene: TRBJ2-2
abundance: few
d_gene: -

CDR3aa: CSVAGQLYEQYF
CDR3nt: TGCAGCGTTGCGGGACAGCTATACGAGCAGTACTTC
v_gene: TRBV29-1
j_gene: TRBJ2-7
abundance: -
d_gene: TRBD1